One and the same sample provided the 25 T cell receptor beta chains below, sequenced in a study of cytomegalovirus exposure and HLA in healthy donors. The PCR employed 60 Vbeta primers together with 13 Jbeta primers. TCRdb keeps only in-frame clones here, not all; method: immunoSEQ multiplex PCR. This sample has approximately 160,000 clones, with around 78% found just once. Input material: PBMCs. The origin of the receptors is a woman aged 45-60 years in good health and CMV-seropositive.

The genes are TRBV10-3 and TRBJ2-5, with 9 bases identical to TRBD2. V lost 10 bases, J lost 5 bases, and 8 bases stayed unmatched. The CDR3 runs 13 residues. Germline V lookup: CDR1 ENHRY, CDR2 SYGVKD. CDR3 loop: CATLAGVKETQYF. The DNA of the CDR3 is TGTGCCACCTTAGCGGGGGTGAAGGAGACCCAGTACTTC.

The chain joins TRBV6-1 to TRBJ1-5, with TRBD1 as a possible D gene (6 bases). The CDR3 extends over 14 amino acids. V was pared by 3 bases and J by 7 bases, with 13 bases between. Germline loops: CDR1 MNHNS, CDR2 SASEGT. CDR3 protein: CASSDLSRGQPQHF. CDR3 bases: TGTGCCAGCAGTGACCTTTCCAGGGGACAGCCCCAGCATTTT.

The V gene is TRBV7-2, the J gene TRBJ2-3; D is unresolved. The ends were cut back, 2 bases at V and 1 base at J, with 10 bases in the middle. The CDR3 sequence is 15 residues long. CDR1 and CDR2 from the germline V gene are SGHTA and FQGNSA. This CDR3 reads CASSLPATGTDTQYF. The CDR3 DNA follows: TGTGCCAGCAGCTTACCAGCGACGGGCACAGATACGCAGTATTTT.

The rearrangement uses TRBV19 and TRBJ2-5; 8 bases fit TRBD2. In germline, CDR1 is LNHDA, CDR2 SQIVND (reference sequence). The CDR3 length is 15 residues. The V segment lost 1 base and the J segment 4 bases; nucleotides outside the gene matches: 5. The CDR3 is CASSIGAGGGETQYF. CDR3 DNA sequence: TGTGCCAGTAGTATAGGTGCGGGGGGAGGAGAGACCCAGTACTTC.

CDR3 amino acids: CASSFSGTDTQYF. CDR3 nucleotides: TGCGCCAGCAGCTTTTCGGGCACAGATACGCAGTATTTT. The V call is TRBV5-1, the J call TRBJ2-3; D is unresolved. This CDR3 spans 13 amino acids. Germline lookup yields CDR1 SGHRS and CDR2 YFSETQ. V lost 2 bases and J 1 base, leaving 5 bases between the germline ends.

The chain carries TRBV2 and TRBJ1-2; D is uncertain. The CDR3 loop spans 12 amino acids. Germline V gene sequence: CDR1 SNHLY, CDR2 FYNNEI. V was trimmed by 3 bases and J by 1 base, leaving 3 bases between them. The CDR3 region is CASSDGNYGYTF. CDR3 nucleotide sequence: TGTGCCAGCAGTGACGGTAACTATGGCTACACCTTC.

CDR3 sequence reads: CASSLTLSYNEQFF. Written as DNA, the CDR3 is TGTGCCAGCAGTTTAACCCTATCCTACAATGAGCAGTTCTTC. This chain connects TRBV28 to TRBJ2-1; D gene unclear. CDR1 is MDHEN and CDR2 is SYDVKM in the germline V gene. This CDR3 comprises 14 residues. V was pared by 2 bases and J by 1 base, with 6 bases between.

This sequence joins TRBV11-2 and TRBJ1-4; a weak D match, TRBD1 (6 bases). The CDR3 runs to 15 residues. With 1 base removed from V and 8 bases from J, the gap between germline ends came to 14 bases. Per germline, CDR1 SGHAT and CDR2 FQNNGV. Written as DNA, the CDR3 is TGTGCCAGCAGCTTAGTCCCAGGGGCGGGCGAAAAACTGTTTTTT. This sequence encodes CASSLVPGAGEKLFF.

This chain uses TRBV6-5 with TRBJ2-7; 7 bases map to TRBD1. Germline CDR1 reads MNHEY; CDR2 reads SVGAGI. The CDR3 consists of 16 residues. J gave up 2 bases and V 4 bases, and 11 bases lay outside the gene matches. CDR3 in amino acids: CASSLRGERGPYEQYF. CDR3 nucleotides: TGTGCCAGCAGTTTAAGGGGCGAGAGGGGGCCCTACGAGCAGTACTTC.

The chain is built from TRBV10-3 and TRBJ2-2; no definite D call. Germline-derived CDR1 and CDR2 are ENHRY and SYGVKD. V was cut by 4 bases and J by 0 bases, with 9 bases left in between. CDR3 length equals 15 residues. CDR3 protein: CAISGSQSNTGELFF. DNA for the CDR3: TGTGCCATCAGTGGATCACAGTCGAACACCGGGGAGCTGTTTTTT.

The J gene is TRBJ1-5, the V gene TRBV28; no reliable D call. The CDR3 has 12 residues. V was cut by 5 bases and J by 4 bases, with 6 bases left in between. Germline CDR1 reads MDHEN; CDR2 reads SYDVKM. DNA of the CDR3: TGTGCCAGCAGTGAGGGAAATCAGCCCCAGCATTTT. Translation: CASSEGNQPQHF.

The chain carries TRBV7-2 and TRBJ1-1, with D maybe TRBD1 (6 bases). CDR3 length equals 14 residues. Germline CDR1 is SGHTA and CDR2 is FQGNSA. V was shortened by 1 base and J by 8 bases, with 14 bases between the two germline ends. CDR3 nucleotides: TGTGCCAGCAGCTTAGATGCGCAGGGGACCGAAGCTTTCTTT. Its protein product is CASSLDAQGTEAFF.

The genes are TRBV7-2 and TRBJ1-4, with D possibly matching TRBD1 (5 bases). Germline loops: CDR1 SGHTA, CDR2 FQGNSA. V lost 2 bases and J 7 bases, leaving 11 bases between the germline ends. This CDR3 spans 14 amino acids. CDR3 sequence reads: CASSLNGGGEKLFF. The CDR3 region has the DNA TGTGCCAGCAGCTTAAACGGCGGGGGTGAAAAACTGTTTTTT.

The V call is TRBV29-1, the J call TRBJ1-1; possibly TRBD1 for D (6 bases). The CDR3 has 13 residues. The V end lost 4 bases, the J end lost 2 bases, and 11 bases lay between the germline ends. The germline V gene has CDR1 SQVTM and CDR2 ANQGSEA. CDR3 in DNA: TGCAGCGTTGCTGGACAGCTCAACACTGAAGCTTTCTTT. It specifies CSVAGQLNTEAFF.

This sequence joins TRBV19 and TRBJ1-2; 8 bases map to TRBD1. Losses at the gene ends were 8 bases for V and 7 bases for J; bases not matched to a gene: 9. The CDR3 loop spans 13 amino acids. Germline V CDR1 and CDR2: LNHDA, SQIVND (reference sequence). CDR3 region: CASSFQGAVGYTF. The CDR3 nucleotides read TGTGCCAGTTCTTTCCAGGGGGCGGTTGGCTACACCTTC.

The V gene is TRBV7-9, the J gene TRBJ1-4; 7 bases are a match to TRBD1. With 1 base clipped from V and 5 bases from J, the junction kept 10 bases outside the gene matches. CDR1 is SEHNR and CDR2 is FQNEAQ in the germline V gene (reference sequence). The length of the CDR3 is 17 residues. This chain's CDR3 is CASSLGATGEQNEKLFF. As DNA, the CDR3 is TGTGCCAGCAGCTTAGGAGCCACAGGGGAACAAAATGAAAAACTGTTTTTT.

The rearrangement joins TRBV6-1 to TRBJ1-2, with TRBD1 identical over 7 bases. Germline assignment: CDR1 MNHNS and CDR2 SASEGT. Trimming cost V 3 bases and J 0 bases; bases outside gene matches: 7. The CDR3 length is 16 residues. CDR3 protein: CASSEPGQVANYGYTF. The CDR3 bases are TGTGCCAGCAGTGAGCCCGGACAGGTAGCTAACTATGGCTACACCTTC.

This clone turned up a few times. The CDR3, as DNA: TGTGCCAGCAGTGTTCAGGGGCAGCCGCCTAATGAAAAACTGTTTTTT. This translates into CASSVQGQPPNEKLFF. The chain carries TRBV5-6 and TRBJ1-4; D may be TRBD1 (6 bases). V gave up 5 bases and J gave up 3 bases, with 17 bases separating them. The CDR3 runs to 16 residues. Germline CDR1 reads SGHDT; CDR2 reads YYEEEE.

This chain joins TRBV27 and TRBJ2-3, with D tentatively TRBD2 (6 bases). V lost 6 bases, J lost 4 bases, and 14 bases lay in between. The CDR3 length is 14 residues. Per the germline V gene, CDR1 is MNHEY and CDR2 is SMNVEV (reference sequence). CDR3 residues: CASSPHSGPDTQYF. In nucleotides, the CDR3 is TGTGCCAGCAGCCCCCATAGCGGCCCAGATACGCAGTATTTT.

V usage is TRBV11-3 and J usage is TRBJ2-1; the match to TRBD2 covers 7 bases. This CDR3 spans 16 amino acids. Germline-derived CDR1 and CDR2 are SGHNT and YENEEA. J was trimmed by 4 bases and V by 0 bases; bases with no gene match: 6. CDR3 residues: CASSLDPGGGYNEQFF. CDR3 DNA: TGTGCCAGCAGCTTAGATCCGGGAGGTGGATACAATGAGCAGTTCTTC.

CDR3 in DNA: TGTGCCAGCAGCTTATTGGTCGGTAGCTACGAGCAGTACTTC. This translates into CASSLLVGSYEQYF. The chain joins TRBV7-2 to TRBJ2-7; D is uncertain. CDR1 is SGHTA, CDR2 FQGNSA, per germline. The CDR3 length is 14 residues. Trimming left V 2 bases short and J 3 bases short, with 11 bases between.

The rearrangement joins TRBV30 to TRBJ1-2, with D maybe TRBD1 (5 bases). The CDR3 consists of 13 residues. Germline loops: CDR1 GTSNPN, CDR2 SVGIG (reference sequence). Trimming removed 6 bases from V and 4 bases from J, with 15 bases in between. The CDR3 sequence: CACQTAAPYGYTF. DNA for the CDR3: TGTGCCTGCCAGACAGCAGCACCCTATGGCTACACCTTC.

The rearrangement joins TRBV4-3 to TRBJ1-2; 8 bases line up with TRBD1. J gave up 7 bases and V 0 bases, and 4 bases lay outside the gene matches. CDR1 is LGHNA and CDR2 is YSLEER in the germline V gene. This CDR3 spans 14 amino acids. The CDR3 DNA reads TGCGCCAGCAGCCAAGATTGGACAGGGTTTGGCTACACCTTC. Residues: CASSQDWTGFGYTF.

In the case of this clone: Germline and junction disagree at one end, which may indicate a read error. The chain recombines TRBV6-5 with TRBJ1-6; unclear D gene. CDR3 length: 14 residues. Germline assignment: CDR1 MNHEY and CDR2 SVGAGI. CDR3 residues: CASSYSPPGLSLRF. DNA of the CDR3: TGTGCCAGCAGTTACTCACCCCCGGGGTTATCCCTCCGCTTT.

The J gene is TRBJ2-2, the V gene TRBV5-1, with no clear D. From germline, CDR1 is SGHRS and CDR2 YFSETQ. This CDR3 spans 16 amino acids. Trimming left V 2 bases short and J 2 bases short, with 13 bases between. CDR3 sequence: CASSLSSGRNTGELFF. As DNA, the CDR3 is TGCGCCAGCAGCTTATCGTCGGGTCGTAACACCGGGGAGCTGTTTTTT.